This TCR beta chain is from a study of blood T cell repertoires in COVID-19. Profiling relied on immunoSEQ multiplex PCR, and the TCRdb table lists in-frame clones only, not all of them. The sample lists over 75,000 clones, about 77% seen once, with less than 20% in the top ten. V was trimmed by 3 bases and J by 2 bases, leaving 13 bases between them. Germline CDR1 is MGHDK and CDR2 is SYGVNS. There are 15 residues in the CDR3. The rearrangement uses TRBV25-1 and TRBJ1-2, with D uncertain. Sequenced input: peripheral blood. The receptor's source is a human donor in a cohort sampled during active COVID-19. This chain's CDR3 is CASSDPHGENYGYTF. CDR3 DNA: TGTGCCAGCAGTGACCCCCACGGGGAGAACTATGGCTACACCTTC.